The subject of this entry is one T cell receptor beta chain. Its target is unknown. MiXCR, applied by TCRdb to the RT-PCR reads, yields one record per CDR3 protein. The table lists approximately 700,000 distinct CDR3 sequences, approximately 15% of them singletons. This specimen comes from a study of response to subunit inactivated influenza vaccine. The ends were cut back, 5 bases at V and 4 bases at J, with 11 bases in the middle. This CDR3 contains 13 residues. General study points: Only a handful of new T cells, the authors suggested, are recruited with each seasonal influenza vaccination.

The input for sequencing was PBMCs from blood, taken 12 days after vaccination. This sequence originates from a man in his fifties or sixties who received an inactivated influenza vaccine. The rearrangement uses TRBV12-3 or TRBV12-4 and TRBJ2-5, with a weak D call TRBD2 (6 bases). The CDR3 DNA is TGTGCCAGCAGTCCCGGGAGCCCAGAGACCCAGTACTTC. Protein: CASSPGSPETQYF.